This T cell receptor (beta chain) originates from a study of liver allograft versus peripheral blood T cells. The wider study: The authors compared T cell receptor repertoires in transplanted livers with those in the peripheral blood of recipients. Study-wide results and caveats: Reportedly, the T cell receptor repertoires present inside liver allografts differed from those in peripheral blood.

MiXCR, applied by TCRdb to the reads, yields one record per CDR3 protein. The sample contains some 2,500 distinct CDR3 sequences, less than 20% of which appear only once. V dropped 10 bases and J dropped 3 bases, with 9 bases sitting between them. Germline V lookup: CDR1 MNHNY, CDR2 SVGAGI (reference sequence). The CDR3 consists of 11 residues. This clonotype counts as medium-sized. What it recognizes is unknown. The rearrangement uses TRBV6-6 and TRBJ1-2, with D tentatively TRBD1 (6 bases). The sequence came from a human patient who had a liver transplant. Among the T cells, some may be from the graft donor. The CDR3 here is CAIRTDYGYTF. The CDR3 region has the DNA TGTGCCATCAGGACAGACTATGGCTACACCTTC.